This T cell receptor beta chain originates from a study of metastatic and nonmetastatic thyroid tumors. On the study more broadly: For malignant and benign thyroid patients, tumor or nodule tissue and blood were the sources whose repertoires were compared.

Not a single patient had been given any form of treatment at any point before undergoing thyroid surgery. There are many counts of this clone. TCRdb used MiXCR to call clones anew from the PCR reads. The sample includes 91,000 or so clones, about 12% seen only once; the top ten take about 11%. Per the germline V gene, CDR1 is DFQATT and CDR2 is SNEGSKA (reference sequence). J gave up 6 bases and V 5 bases, and 7 bases lay outside the gene matches. The CDR3 is made up of 13 amino acids. Source material: blood. The chain has TRBV20-1 and TRBJ1-5, with 7 bases matching TRBD1. This TCR was recovered from a female donor with papillary thyroid cancer or a benign thyroid nodule (not recorded which). Some clones in this sample may be carry-over from other donors' samples. The CDR3 reads CSAGTGASQPQHF. Here the CDR3 DNA reads TGCAGTGCTGGTACAGGGGCCAGTCAGCCCCAGCATTTT.